The next 11 T cell receptor beta chains were all read from a single sample in a study of control samples from healthy donors and cancer patients. Here immunoSEQ multiplex PCR was the method, and the copy in TCRdb shows in-frame clones only, minus some. The repertoire holds about 40,000 clones, with around nine tenths as singletons. Input material: blood. The receptor source for this set is a woman in her 50s in good health.

This clone was recorded once. The J gene is TRBJ1-3, the V gene TRBV25-1, with D perhaps matching TRBD1 (6 bases). V gave up 3 bases and J gave up 3 bases, with 9 bases separating them. The CDR3 runs to 14 residues. Germline CDR1 reads MGHDK; CDR2 reads SYGVNS. The CDR3 DNA sequence: TGTGCCAGCAGTGAGGGGGCTGGTGGAAACACCATATATTTT. Translated, it gives CASSEGAGGNTIYF.

The chain has TRBV19 and TRBJ2-1; the D gene is possibly TRBD2 (5 bases). CDR3 length equals 12 residues. V was clipped by 7 bases and J by 3 bases, with 7 bases between them. From germline, CDR1 is LNHDA and CDR2 SQIVND (reference sequence). The CDR3 sequence: CASKDFYNEQFF. The CDR3 nucleotides read TGTGCCAGTAAGGACTTCTACAATGAGCAGTTCTTC.

The chain employs TRBV7-2 and TRBJ2-1; 7 bases agree with TRBD1. The CDR3 covers 17 residues. CDR1 SGHTA and CDR2 FQGNSA come from the germline V gene. V shed 4 bases and J 6 bases; nucleotides not matched to a gene: 15. CDR3 amino acids: CASSYAGSLAGGNEQFF. The DNA for the CDR3 is TGTGCCAGCAGCTACGCTGGATCACTGGCAGGGGGCAATGAGCAGTTCTTC.

The CDR3 DNA follows: TGTGCCACCAGCAGGACAGGGGGGAACACCGGGGAGCTGTTTTTT. This translates into CATSRTGGNTGELFF. The chain joins TRBV15 to TRBJ2-2; 9 bases map to TRBD1. Germline V gene lookup returns CDR1 LNHNV and CDR2 YYDKDF (reference sequence). The V segment lost 3 bases and the J segment 1 base; nucleotides outside the gene matches: 0. There are 15 residues in the CDR3.

The CDR3, as DNA: TGTGCCAGTAGTACAGGGAATCTCGGTCAGCCCCAGCATTTT. The encoded protein is CASSTGNLGQPQHF. The chain uses TRBV19 and TRBJ1-5; possible D gene TRBD1, 5 bases. The V and J ends lost 4 bases and 6 bases respectively, with 13 bases between them. The CDR3 consists of 14 residues. Per the germline V gene, CDR1 is LNHDA and CDR2 is SQIVND (reference sequence). Full variable domain (rest looked up from reference TRBV19 and TRBJ1-5): DGGITQSPKYLFRKEGQNVTLSCEQNLNHDAMYWYRQDPGQGLRLIYYSQIVNDFQKGDIAEGYSVSREKKESFPLTVTSAQKNPTAFYLCASSTGNLGQPQHFGDGTRLSIL.

CDR3 protein: CSVEEDPARGYTF. In DNA, the CDR3 is TGCAGCGTTGAAGAAGACCCAGCACGTGGCTACACCTTC. The rearrangement links TRBV29-1 to TRBJ1-2; D remains unclear. V lost 0 bases to trimming and J lost 7 bases, with 12 bases between them. This CDR3 has 13 amino acids. The V gene's germline CDR1 is SQVTM and CDR2 ANQGSEA.

This clone was recorded a few times. V is TRBV6-5 and J is TRBJ1-1; the D is unclear. Germline lookup yields CDR1 MNHEY and CDR2 SVGAGI. The V gene lost 5 bases and the J gene lost 3 bases, with 10 bases spanning the gap. The CDR3 consists of 13 residues. This chain's CDR3 is CASSTGRDTEAFF. CDR3 DNA sequence: TGTGCCAGCAGTACCGGCCGGGACACTGAAGCTTTCTTT.

This clone was detected only once. This chain uses TRBV3-1 (or the pseudogene TRBV3-2) with TRBJ1-1; tentative D call: TRBD1 (6 bases). Trimming shortened V by 4 bases and J by 4 bases, and 16 bases separated the two germline ends. The CDR3 runs 15 residues. Germline values: CDR1 LGHDT, CDR2 YNNKEL (reference sequence). CDR3 nucleotide sequence: TGTGCCAGCAGCCCCCATACCCAGGGGCGCACTGAAGCTTTCTTT. The encoded protein is CASSPHTQGRTEAFF.

This sequence joins TRBV6-2 or TRBV6-3 and TRBJ1-1; no clear D. The CDR3 totals 13 residues. The germline gives CDR1 MNHEY, CDR2 SVGEGT. Trimming cost V 5 bases and J 3 bases, with 10 bases left between them. CDR3 amino acids: CASSPYPDTEAFF. The CDR3 DNA is TGTGCCAGCAGTCCCTACCCTGACACTGAAGCTTTCTTT.

V is TRBV12-3 or TRBV12-4 and J is TRBJ2-5, with D unresolved. CDR3 length: 12 amino acids. Between the trimmed V and J ends, which lost 5 bases and 7 bases, there was a span of 11 bases. The CDR3 sequence is CASSAAIGTQYF. CDR3 sequence (DNA): TGTGCCAGCAGTGCCGCGATTGGGACCCAGTACTTC.

The V and J genes are TRBV2 and TRBJ2-3; 9 bases align to TRBD1. The CDR3 has 16 amino acids. V was pared by 7 bases and J by 7 bases, with 15 bases of the junction left unmatched. Germline V CDR1 and CDR2: SNHLY, FYNNEI. The CDR3 DNA is TGTGCCAGCACTGTCCCGGGACAGGGAATCCGGAATACGCAGTATTTT. It encodes CASTVPGQGIRNTQYF.